These 18 T cell receptor beta chains came from one sample sequenced in a study of shared clonotypes between healthy human individuals. Method: immunoSEQ multiplex PCR; TCRdb's copy keeps in-frame clones and lacks some. The sample has 2 million to 2.5 million clones; more than 80% are singletons. Sequencing was carried out using naive CD4+ T cells from PBMCs. The subset here: CD45RA+ positively selected. All receptors derive from a man aged 18 to 30 in good health. Some clones in this sample may be carry-over from other donors' samples.

V usage is TRBV6-5 and J usage is TRBJ2-7; D possibly corresponds to TRBD2 (5 bases). This CDR3 is 14 amino acids long. The V end lost 5 bases, the J end lost 0 bases, and 11 bases lay between the germline ends. Germline CDR1 MNHEY, CDR2 SVGAGI. The CDR3 protein is CASSRGRISYEQYF. The CDR3 DNA reads as TGTGCCAGCAGTCGGGGAAGAATCTCCTACGAGCAGTACTTC.

The chain is built from TRBV7-3 and TRBJ2-3; 10 nucleotides align to TRBD1. The germline gives CDR1 SGHTA, CDR2 FQGTGA. The CDR3 extends over 16 amino acids. V lost 4 bases, J lost 4 bases, and 8 bases stayed unmatched. The CDR3: CASSSGDRGRSDTQYF. The CDR3 DNA reads as TGTGCCAGCAGCTCCGGGGACAGGGGCAGATCAGATACGCAGTATTTT.

The CDR3 DNA follows: TGCGCCAGCAGCCAAGGTCGTGCCGACAGGGACTATGGCTACACCTTC. Amino acids: CASSQGRADRDYGYTF. The V and J genes are TRBV4-1 and TRBJ1-2; 7 nucleotides align to TRBD1. The CDR3 sequence is 16 residues long. The V and J ends lost 1 base and 3 bases, in that order; junction bases with no gene match: 8. Germline CDR1 MGHRA, CDR2 YSYEKL.

The chain employs TRBV9 and TRBJ2-3; no clear D gene. The germline V gene has CDR1 SGDLS and CDR2 YYNGEE. Trimming removed 3 bases at V and 4 bases at J, with 9 bases between. There are 13 residues in the CDR3. In nucleotides, the CDR3 is TGTGCCAGCAGCGCCCGGTTAGCAGATACGCAGTATTTT. It codes for CASSARLADTQYF. The variable domain in full, completed from reference TRBV9 and TRBJ2-3, reads DSGVTQTPKHLITATGQRVTLRCSPRSGDLSVYWYQQSLDQGLQFLIQYYNGEERAKGNILERFSAQQFPDLHSELNLSSLELGDSALYFCASSARLADTQYFGPGTRLTVL.

This clone appeared a single time. This chain joins TRBV10-3 and TRBJ2-3; D possibly matches TRBD1 or TRBD2 (5 bases each). The germline V gene has CDR1 ENHRY and CDR2 SYGVKD. This CDR3 is built from 15 residues. V was clipped by 3 bases and J by 6 bases, with 16 bases between them. The CDR3 DNA is TGTGCCATCAGTGATGGGGCATCGGAGCGGGATACGCAGTATTTT. It yields the protein CAISDGASERDTQYF.

The V gene is TRBV5-6, the J gene TRBJ1-1; the D is unclear. V was trimmed by 3 bases and J by 6 bases, leaving 12 bases between them. CDR1 is SGHDT and CDR2 is YYEEEE in the germline V gene. This CDR3 spans 13 amino acids. DNA of the CDR3: TGTGCCAGCAGCTGGGGTAGCTCTGCTGAAGCTTTCTTT. Its translation is CASSWGSSAEAFF.

The chain links TRBV15 to TRBJ1-5; D gene ambiguous. Trimming pared 3 bases from V and 6 bases from J, leaving 12 bases between. This CDR3 has 14 amino acids. CDR1 LNHNV and CDR2 YYDKDF come from the germline V gene (reference sequence). The CDR3 DNA follows: TGTGCCACCAGCAGTGGGCAGAGGGTTCAGCCCCAGCATTTT. This codes for CATSSGQRVQPQHF.

The V gene is TRBV27, the J gene TRBJ2-1; TRBD2 agrees at 7 bases. This CDR3 has 16 amino acids. The V gene end was trimmed by 5 bases and the J gene end by 3 bases; junction bases not matched to a gene: 10. CDR1 MNHEY and CDR2 SMNVEV come from the germline V gene (reference sequence). CDR3 amino acids: CASSPRLAEVYNEQFF. In nucleotides, the CDR3 is TGTGCCAGCAGTCCCCGCCTAGCGGAGGTCTACAATGAGCAGTTCTTC.

This clone was detected only once. V gene TRBV7-2 combines with J gene TRBJ1-4; tentative D call: TRBD1 (6 bases). This CDR3 is built from 17 residues. Germline V gene sequence: CDR1 SGHTA, CDR2 FQGNSA. V lost 1 base and J lost 6, with 18 bases in between. The CDR3 spells CASSLDLRTASYEKLFF. The CDR3 nucleotides read TGTGCCAGCAGCTTAGATTTAAGGACAGCATCCTATGAAAAACTGTTTTTT.

The V gene is TRBV30, the J gene TRBJ2-1, with 11 bases matching TRBD2. CDR1 is GTSNPN and CDR2 is SVGIG in the germline V gene (reference sequence). The trim removed 2 bases at V and 4 bases at J, leaving 4 bases unmatched. The CDR3 loop spans 15 amino acids. In nucleotides, the CDR3 is TGTGCCTGGAGTCGTGGGACTAGCGGTTACAATGAGCAGTTCTTC. Its translation: CAWSRGTSGYNEQFF.

The rearrangement uses TRBV5-1 and TRBJ2-3; D possibly matches TRBD1 or TRBD2 (6 bases each). CDR1 SGHRS and CDR2 YFSETQ come from the germline V gene. The CDR3 covers 17 residues. With 0 bases removed from V and 0 bases from J, the gap between germline ends came to 14 bases. CDR3 in DNA: TGCGCCAGCAGCTTGGCCCTCGGGGGCCTCAGCACAGATACGCAGTATTTT. This gives the protein CASSLALGGLSTDTQYF. Full variable domain (remainder filled in from reference TRBV5-1 and TRBJ2-3): KAGVTQTPRYLIKTRGQQVTLSCSPISGHRSVSWYQQTPGQGLQFLFEYFSETQRNKGNFPGRFSGRQFSNSRSEMNVSTLELGDSALYLCASSLALGGLSTDTQYFGPGTRLTVL.

The chain uses TRBV28 and TRBJ2-3; D tentatively reads TRBD1 or TRBD2 (5 bases each). Trimming removed 8 bases from V and 9 bases from J, with 21 bases in between. This CDR3 has 14 residues. Germline CDR1 reads MDHEN; CDR2 reads SYDVKM. CDR3 protein: CASGSQGATGTQYF. DNA for the CDR3: TGTGCCAGCGGGAGCCAGGGCGCGACCGGAACGCAGTATTTT.

J is TRBJ1-6 and V is TRBV6-5; 7 nucleotides match TRBD1. V shed 6 bases, J shed 7 bases, and the junction held 9 bases outside the gene matches. The CDR3 has 15 amino acids. Germline assignment: CDR1 MNHEY and CDR2 SVGAGI. In DNA form, the CDR3 reads TGTGCCAGCAGAAGACAGGGTCTAGGGAATTCACCCCTCCACTTT. Its protein is CASRRQGLGNSPLHF.

The V call is TRBV18, the J call TRBJ2-5; TRBD2 matches 10 bases. V lost 7 bases, J lost 2 bases, and 4 bases stayed unmatched. The length of the CDR3 is 14 residues. Germline V lookup: CDR1 KGHSH, CDR2 LQKENI. The CDR3 nucleotides are TGTGCCAGCTTACCGGGACTAGCGCAAGAGACCCAGTACTTC. It specifies CASLPGLAQETQYF. Full variable domain (remainder filled in from reference TRBV18 and TRBJ2-5): NAGVMQNPRHLVRRRGQEARLRCSPMKGHSHVYWYRQLPEEGLKFMVYLQKENIIDESGMPKERFSAEFPKEGPSILRIQQVVRGDSAAYFCASLPGLAQETQYFGPGTRLLVL.

For this clone: The sample contains more than one DNA sequence encoding this CDR3. The V gene is TRBV6-1, the J gene TRBJ2-7; D not resolved. This CDR3 has 12 amino acids. Per germline, CDR1 MNHNS and CDR2 SASEGT. Trimming removed 7 bases from V and 5 bases from J, with 12 bases in between. The CDR3 region is CASTGNPHEQYF. The CDR3 nucleotides are TGTGCCAGCACGGGTAATCCCCACGAGCAGTACTTC.

The chain combines TRBV18 with TRBJ1-4; D gene unclear. The V gene lost 1 base and the J gene lost 7 bases, with 10 bases spanning the gap. Germline lookup yields CDR1 KGHSH and CDR2 LQKENI. There are 14 residues in the CDR3. The CDR3 DNA follows: TGTGCCAGCTCACCACTCCCGGAGGTTGAAAAACTGTTTTTT. Its protein is CASSPLPEVEKLFF.

The chain has TRBV5-1 and TRBJ2-2; D is ambiguous. Trimming shortened V by 1 base and J by 0 bases, and 13 bases separated the two germline ends. The germline V gene has CDR1 SGHRS and CDR2 YFSETQ. The CDR3 covers 17 residues. As DNA, the CDR3 is TGCGCCAGCAGCTTGAAGGCCCAGCTGGCGAACACCGGGGAGCTGTTTTTT. Its protein is CASSLKAQLANTGELFF.

The V and J genes are TRBV4-1 and TRBJ2-5; tentatively, D is TRBD2 (5 bases). V shed 1 base and J shed 4 bases, with 16 bases lying between them. The CDR3 loop spans 16 amino acids. The germline gives CDR1 MGHRA, CDR2 YSYEKL. CDR3 protein: CASSQAFSAVVETQYF. The CDR3 DNA follows: TGCGCCAGCAGCCAAGCTTTTAGCGCGGTAGTAGAGACCCAGTACTTC.